This paragraph reports one TCR beta chain. What this receptor recognizes is not known. No qualities accompany the bases; no much larger clone lies one base away. This record comes from a study of vaccination effects on CD4 cells after COVID-19 (dated by TCRdb to the early 2020s). Broadly, across the study: Across the study, the median time from the second dose to post-vaccine sampling was 72 days (range 14 to 241). The study compared SARS-CoV-2 spike-specific CD4+ TCR repertoires before and after mRNA vaccination in COVID-19 convalescent patients and infection-naive vaccine recipients. The full study included 9 to 10 COVID-19 convalescent patients and a few SARS-CoV-2-naive healthy vaccine recipients. Cultures from other donors in the study were sequenced with the Oncomine TCR Beta short-read assay on an Illumina iSeq 100. The research as a whole found: The study was limited by a small number of convalescent patients and lacked early post-infection timepoints. At late post-vaccination timepoints, both infection-induced and vaccine-induced clones showed marked clonal contraction, consistent with waning T cell responses. Among healthy vaccine recipients, nearly all vaccine-induced clones were SARS-CoV-2 mono-reactive, and only 1 of 255 was cross-reactive with common cold coronaviruses.

In the ViraFEST assay, PBMC were stimulated with viral peptide pools, and TCR sequencing was then used to find antigen-specific CD4+ T cell clonotypes based on their expansion. After more than nine days of culture, CD4+ T cells were isolated with the EasySep CD4+ T cell isolation kit. Participants received two doses of either the BNT162b2 or the mRNA-1273 mRNA SARS-CoV-2 vaccine. Negative nucleocapsid antibody results before and after vaccination confirmed that the healthy vaccine recipients had no prior SARS-CoV-2 infection. About 1.8 million PBMC per well were cultured with 9 to 10 ug/ml peptides in IMDM containing 5% human AB serum, approximately 9.1 IU/ml IL-2 and gentamicin. On days 3 and 7, half of the culture medium was replaced with fresh IL-2-containing medium. Each peptide stimulation condition was cultured in triplicate wells unless otherwise noted. PBMC were separated from whole blood using Ficoll-Paque Plus gradient centrifugation and were then either cryopreserved at -140C or used fresh. The overlapping peptide pools covered the spike proteins of SARS-CoV-2 as well as those of the common cold coronaviruses HCoV-NL63, HCoV-OC43 and HCoV-229E. The QIAamp micro DNA kit was used to extract genomic DNA from the cultured CD4+ T cells.

The library was made by the immunoSEQ multiplex PCR assay. DNA from the cultured and isolated CD4+ T cells underwent TCR beta CDR3 sequencing. Concerning the study's data processing: Non-productive TCR sequences were removed, reads were trimmed to the CDR3 region, and CDR3s of at least 7 amino acids were retained. The MANAFEST web app was used to pick out antigen-specific clonotypes by comparing their expansion in peptide wells with that in reference cultures. Positive clones required FDR<0.05 expansion versus reference and all other wells, odds ratio above 5, and frequency above 0.1% in two replicate wells. Clonotypes significantly expanded in SARS-CoV-2 spike wells and in at least one common cold coronavirus spike condition were defined as cross-reactive. CDR3 similarity was assessed by Levenshtein distance with the stringdist R package, and unrooted trees were built with ape in R 3.6.1. This immuneACCESS table, as held by TCRdb, lists in-frame sequences with V and J called but not all clones. Of the missing ones, under half trace to an unresolved V gene in checked studies; the others have no known cause. That table gives V, J and clone size, and the DNA gave D and trimming. Recorded for this sample are tens of thousands of clones; about 75% of them occurred a single time. Roughly 6% of the sample is in the top ten clones.

The material was CD4+ T cells from PBMCs cultured with SARS-CoV-2 spike peptides, obtained after COVID-19 vaccination. What this sample's cell subset or site label stands for: SARS-CoV-2 spike overlapping peptide pool stimulation. This receptor was obtained from a human donor who received a COVID-19 vaccine. Some clones in this sample may be carry-over from other donors' samples.

The CDR3 amino acid sequence is: CASGIQGWEADTQYF. The nucleotide sequence is TGCGCCAGCGGTATTCAGGGGTGGGAGGCAGATACGCAGTATTTT. The V and J genes are TRBV5-1 and TRBJ2-3; the D match is possibly TRBD1 or TRBD2, with 6 bases aligned in each. The germline V gene yields SGHRS for CDR1 and YFSETQ for CDR2. Including cysteine and phenylalanine, the CDR3 has 15 amino acids. This entry keeps only the CDR3 DNA: 45 bases, framed from base 1. Deletion took 7 bases off V and 4 bases off J, with a span of 19 bases between the germline ends.